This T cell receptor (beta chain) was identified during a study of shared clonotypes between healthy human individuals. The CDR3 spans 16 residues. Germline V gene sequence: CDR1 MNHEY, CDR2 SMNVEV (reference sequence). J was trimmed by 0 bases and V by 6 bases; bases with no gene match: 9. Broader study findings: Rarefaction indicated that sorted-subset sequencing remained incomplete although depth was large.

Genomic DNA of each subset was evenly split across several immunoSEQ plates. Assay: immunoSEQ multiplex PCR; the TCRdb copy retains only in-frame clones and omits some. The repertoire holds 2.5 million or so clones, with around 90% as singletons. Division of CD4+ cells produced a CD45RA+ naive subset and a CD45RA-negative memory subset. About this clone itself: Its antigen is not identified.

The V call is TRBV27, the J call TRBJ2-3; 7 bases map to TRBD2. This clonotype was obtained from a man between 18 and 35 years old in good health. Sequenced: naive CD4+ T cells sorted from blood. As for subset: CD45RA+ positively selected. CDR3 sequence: CASRSTSTISTDTQYF. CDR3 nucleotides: TGTGCCAGCAGATCGACTAGCACCATCAGCACAGATACGCAGTATTTT.